What follows are 19 T cell receptor beta chains derived from one specimen sequenced in a study of OX40 agonist ivuxolimab in advanced cancers. TCRdb's copy holds only in-frame clones and misses some; the assay was immunoSEQ multiplex PCR. The data show over 35,000 clones, 70% to 80% seen once. Sequenced material: CD4+ or CD8+ T cells sorted from blood, taken in a trial of the OX40 agonist ivuxolimab. These receptors were obtained from an adult with an advanced solid tumor such as melanoma, head and neck, liver or kidney cancer.

This clone was detected a few times. The chain joins TRBV29-1 to TRBJ2-5; the D is unclear. V was shortened by 1 base and J by 2 bases, with 5 bases between the two germline ends. In germline, CDR1 is SQVTM, CDR2 ANQGSEA. The CDR3 covers 12 residues. CDR3 residues: CSVEGQQETQYF. The CDR3 DNA sequence: TGCAGCGTTGAAGGCCAACAAGAGACCCAGTACTTC.

This clone rates as medium-sized. This chain links TRBV6-1 with TRBJ2-7, with TRBD1 matching 9 bases. Germline loops: CDR1 MNHNS, CDR2 SASEGT. V dropped 2 bases and J dropped 5; count of bases not matched to a gene: 7. This CDR3 spans 15 amino acids. CDR3 region: CASSEWHRGPNEQYF. The CDR3, as DNA: TGTGCCAGCAGTGAATGGCACAGGGGGCCGAACGAGCAGTACTTC.

J is TRBJ1-6 and V is TRBV30, with 8 bases that match TRBD1. This CDR3 has 12 amino acids. Germline V CDR1 and CDR2: GTSNPN, SVGIG (reference sequence). J was trimmed by 6 bases and V by 8 bases; bases with no gene match: 3. CDR3 sequence (DNA): TGTGCCGGCGACAGGGGTAATTCACCCCTCCACTTT. It yields the protein CAGDRGNSPLHF.

CDR3: CASSLTPGQSFEQYV. The CDR3 nucleotides read TGCGCCAGCAGCTTGACCCCGGGACAGTCTTTCGAGCAGTACGTC. The chain joins TRBV5-1 to TRBJ2-7; 7 bases match TRBD1. Germline values: CDR1 SGHRS, CDR2 YFSETQ. V lost 1 base, J lost 6 bases, and 10 bases stayed unmatched. The CDR3 loop spans 15 amino acids.

This chain uses TRBV18 with TRBJ2-5; D is uncertain. This CDR3 contains 13 residues. Germline loops: CDR1 KGHSH, CDR2 LQKENI. Trimming cost V 2 bases and J 4 bases, with 8 bases left between them. This chain's CDR3 is CASSPNWGETQYF. As DNA, the CDR3 is TGTGCCAGCTCACCAAACTGGGGAGAGACCCAGTACTTC.

This chain joins TRBV7-9 and TRBJ1-1; D not certain. The germline V gene has CDR1 SEHNR and CDR2 FQNEAQ (reference sequence). This CDR3 has 13 amino acids. Deletions cut 3 bases from V and 2 bases from J, with 7 bases between. The DNA of the CDR3 is TGTGCCAGCAGCTTGAGTAAAAACACTGAAGCTTTCTTT. Its translation: CASSLSKNTEAFF.

The chain couples TRBV29-1 to TRBJ2-7, with D possibly being TRBD1 (5 bases). Germline values: CDR1 SQVTM, CDR2 ANQGSEA. V lost 4 bases to trimming and J lost 5 bases, with 9 bases between them. This CDR3 has 11 residues. The CDR3 DNA reads as TGCAGCGTTGCACAGGTCGACGAGCAGTACTTC. Translated, it gives CSVAQVDEQYF.

The J gene is TRBJ1-1, the V gene TRBV6-6, with D unresolved. Trimming shortened V by 2 bases and J by 5 bases, and 9 bases separated the two germline ends. The germline V gene encodes CDR1 MNHNY and CDR2 SVGAGI (reference sequence). The CDR3 length is 13 residues. The CDR3, as DNA: TGTGCCAGCAGTTACAGGGAAAGGACTGAAGCTTTCTTT. It yields the protein CASSYRERTEAFF.

The J gene is TRBJ2-7, the V gene TRBV23-1; D might be TRBD2 (7 bases). TRBV23-1 is an ORF, with its function uncertain. The V and J ends lost 0 bases and 5 bases respectively, with 14 bases between them. This CDR3 has 15 amino acids. CDR3 loop: CASSQSRGGFNEQYF. Here the CDR3 DNA reads TGCGCCAGCAGTCAATCGAGGGGGGGCTTCAACGAGCAGTACTTC.

Only a few counts were recorded for this clone. The V gene is TRBV10-3, the J gene TRBJ1-5, with D hard to call. The V gene's germline CDR1 is ENHRY and CDR2 SYGVKD. The CDR3 totals 13 residues. The germline V and J ends were trimmed by 5 bases and 5 bases, with 10 bases remaining between them. DNA for the CDR3: TGTGCCATCAGTTCAGAGTTAGATCAGCCCCAGCATTTT. This sequence encodes CAISSELDQPQHF.

The genes are TRBV5-1 and TRBJ2-5; D remains ambiguous. The germline V gene has CDR1 SGHRS and CDR2 YFSETQ. This CDR3 spans 13 amino acids. Trimming stripped 0 bases from V and 5 bases from J, with 8 bases between. The CDR3 sequence is CASSLEFVETQYF. The CDR3 DNA sequence: TGCGCCAGCAGCTTGGAGTTCGTGGAGACCCAGTACTTC. Filled out from reference TRBV5-1 and TRBJ2-5, the complete variable domain reads KAGVTQTPRYLIKTRGQQVTLSCSPISGHRSVSWYQQTPGQGLQFLFEYFSETQRNKGNFPGRFSGRQFSNSRSEMNVSTLELGDSALYLCASSLEFVETQYFGPGTRLLVL.

The DNA of the CDR3 is TGTGCCAGCAGGGATCGGGACAGGGGCACCGGGGAGCTGTTTTTT. The encoded protein is CASRDRDRGTGELFF. The chain is built from TRBV6-5 and TRBJ2-2, with 10 bases aligning to TRBD1. After removal of 6 bases from V and 4 bases from J, the junction contained 5 bases not matched to a gene. This CDR3 spans 15 amino acids. Germline V lookup: CDR1 MNHEY, CDR2 SVGAGI.

This chain connects TRBV5-1 to TRBJ1-4; D remains ambiguous. CDR3 length: 14 amino acids. The V gene's germline CDR1 is SGHRS and CDR2 YFSETQ. V shed 2 bases and J shed 4 bases, with 9 bases lying between them. For the CDR3, the DNA is TGCGCCAGCAGCTTTGGAGGGTTTAATGAAAAACTGTTTTTT. It specifies CASSFGGFNEKLFF.

V is TRBV7-8 and J is TRBJ1-2; tentatively, D is TRBD1 (5 bases). The germline V gene has CDR1 SGHVS and CDR2 FQNEAQ. Trimming cost V 3 bases and J 8 bases, with 7 bases left between them. The CDR3 length is 11 residues. CDR3: CASSLRTGYTF. The DNA for the CDR3 is TGTGCCAGCAGCTTGCGGACAGGCTACACCTTC. Full variable domain (outside the CDR3, taken from reference TRBV7-8 and TRBJ1-2): GAGVSQSPRYKVAKRGQDVALRCDPISGHVSLFWYQQALGQGPEFLTYFQNEAQLDKSGLPSDRFFAERPEGSVSTLKIQRTQQEDSAVYLCASSLRTGYTFGSGTRLTVV.

This clone was detected once. The J gene is TRBJ2-4, the V gene TRBV27, with D uncertain. CDR1 is MNHEY, CDR2 SMNVEV, per germline (reference sequence). Trimming removed 5 bases at V and 1 base at J, with 6 bases between. This CDR3 region has 13 residues. The CDR3, as DNA: TGTGCCAGCAGTCTCACGGCCAAAAACATTCAGTACTTC. It is translated as CASSLTAKNIQYF.

The chain has TRBV6-5 and TRBJ2-1; TRBD1 matches at 9 bases. CDR1 MNHEY and CDR2 SVGAGI come from the germline V gene. CDR3 length: 14 residues. J lost 7 bases, V lost 8 bases, and 9 bases had no gene match. CDR3 sequence: CASGTRGQGNEQFF. The CDR3 nucleotides read TGTGCCAGCGGGACCCGGGGACAGGGTAATGAGCAGTTCTTC.

The V gene is TRBV6-5, the J gene TRBJ2-7; D is perhaps TRBD1 or TRBD2 (5 bases each). Germline CDR1 and CDR2: MNHEY and SVGAGI. The length of the CDR3 is 12 residues. V lost 8 bases to trimming and J lost 3 bases, with 11 bases between them. CDR3 amino acids: CASGRQFYEQYF. In nucleotides, the CDR3 is TGTGCCAGCGGGAGACAGTTCTACGAGCAGTACTTC.

This clone was picked up a small number of times. The chain is built from TRBV30 and TRBJ2-7; D possibly corresponds to TRBD2 (5 bases). Trimming stripped 4 bases from V and 5 bases from J, with 12 bases between. There are 12 residues in the CDR3. Germline-derived CDR1 and CDR2 are GTSNPN and SVGIG (reference sequence). This CDR3 reads CAWTLGIHEQYF. CDR3 coding DNA: TGTGCCTGGACCCTCGGGATTCACGAGCAGTACTTC. The complete variable domain, with remaining parts taken from reference TRBV30 and TRBJ2-7, reads SQTIHQWPATLVQPVGSPLSLECTVEGTSNPNLYWYRQAAGRGLQLLFYSVGIGQISSEVPQNLSASRPQDRQFILSSKKLLLSDSGFYLCAWTLGIHEQYFGPGTRLTVT.

This chain uses TRBV27 with TRBJ2-5, with D perhaps matching TRBD2 (5 bases). The end of the DNA fits TRBJ2-7 better, so the J call may be wrong. Germline V gives CDR1 MNHEY, CDR2 SMNVEV (reference sequence). The CDR3 extends over 15 amino acids. CDR3: CASSPRTDFSSEQYF. The CDR3 DNA is TGTGCCAGCAGTCCCCGGACTGATTTTAGCTCCGAGCAGTACTTC.